A single sample is the source of the 30 T cell receptor beta chains below, sequenced in a study of response to subunit inactivated influenza vaccine. TCRdb re-analysed the RT-PCR reads in MiXCR, keeping a single row per CDR3 protein. The sample includes over 650,000 distinct CDR3 sequences, 18% of them seen just once. The sample consisted of PBMCs from blood, taken 4 to 6 days after vaccination. The receptors come from a man aged 45-60 years who received an inactivated influenza vaccine.

The CDR3 spells CASSVPSAYTQYF. For the CDR3, the DNA is TGTGCCAGCAGCGTACCGTCCGCGTATACGCAGTATTTT. The chain is built from TRBV3-1 and TRBJ2-3; D not resolved. V lost 5 bases to trimming and J lost 7 bases, with 13 bases between them. The CDR3 is 13 residues long. Germline lookup yields CDR1 LGHDT and CDR2 YNNKEL (reference sequence).

In this sample, this clonotype turned up a few times. The J gene is TRBJ2-7, the V gene TRBV6-5; TRBD2 is a possible D gene (6 bases). V was cut by 7 bases and J by 0 bases, with 10 bases left in between. Looked up from germline, CDR1 is MNHEY and CDR2 is SVGAGI. CDR3 size: 13 residues. The CDR3 DNA follows: TGTGCCAGCAATTTGGGACTCTCCTACGAGCAGTACTTC. It translates to CASNLGLSYEQYF.

The chain uses TRBV12-3 or TRBV12-4 and TRBJ2-1; D is unresolved. This CDR3 region has 15 residues. V dropped 5 bases and J dropped 2 bases, with 13 bases sitting between them. The CDR3 spells CASSARSRPYNEQFF. CDR3 coding DNA: TGTGCCAGCAGTGCACGTAGCAGACCCTACAATGAGCAGTTCTTC.

This chain uses TRBV27 with TRBJ2-5; 10 nucleotides align to TRBD2. Germline V gives CDR1 MNHEY, CDR2 SMNVEV (reference sequence). The trim removed 5 bases at V and 5 bases at J, leaving 8 bases unmatched. The CDR3 has 15 residues. CDR3: CASSPSSGRFETQYF. CDR3 in DNA: TGTGCCAGCAGTCCATCTAGCGGGAGATTTGAGACCCAGTACTTC.

The V call is TRBV6-2 or TRBV6-3, the J call TRBJ2-3, with 8 bases identical to TRBD2. CDR3 size: 20 residues. Germline V lookup: CDR1 MNHEY, CDR2 SVGEGT. J was trimmed by 2 bases and V by 0 bases; bases with no gene match: 16. This chain's CDR3 is CASSYSGSALSGSYTDTQYF. In DNA form, the CDR3 reads TGTGCCAGCAGTTACTCTGGTAGCGCCCTGAGCGGGAGCTACACAGATACGCAGTATTTT.

This chain links TRBV10-3 with TRBJ2-1, with 7 bases aligning to TRBD2. The ends lost 8 bases at V and 6 bases at J; junction bases unmatched: 7. Looked up from germline, CDR1 is ENHRY and CDR2 is SYGVKD. The CDR3 loop spans 13 amino acids. The CDR3 DNA sequence: TGTGCCATCGGGGCAGGGAGGGGCAATGAGCAGTTCTTC. Translated: CAIGAGRGNEQFF.

The chain links TRBV20-1 to TRBJ2-7; D may be TRBD1 (6 bases). The CDR3 is made up of 14 amino acids. Germline V gene lookup returns CDR1 DFQATT and CDR2 SNEGSKA (reference sequence). V was clipped by 0 bases and J by 3 bases, with 12 bases between them. The CDR3 DNA sequence: TGCAGTGCTAGAGATGGAATAGGGGGCTACGAGCAGTACTTC. Translated, it gives CSARDGIGGYEQYF.

The V and J genes are TRBV9 and TRBJ2-1, with D possibly matching TRBD2 (5 bases). V was clipped by 0 bases and J by 7 bases, with 14 bases between them. The CDR3 length is 15 residues. Germline loops: CDR1 SGDLS, CDR2 YYNGEE. The chain's CDR3 is CASSVGAAAGNEQFF. The CDR3 DNA is TGTGCCAGCAGCGTAGGAGCGGCAGCCGGGAATGAGCAGTTCTTC.

This clonotype appeared a few times. The chain joins TRBV5-8 to TRBJ2-1, with 7 bases that match TRBD2. Trimming took 2 bases from V and 5 from J; bases not matched to a gene: 10. The CDR3 runs to 16 residues. CDR1 SGHTS and CDR2 YDEGEE come from the germline V gene. The CDR3: CASSLKSGRGDNEQFF. In DNA form, the CDR3 reads TGTGCCAGCAGCTTAAAGTCGGGTCGGGGGGACAATGAGCAGTTCTTC.

This clonotype appeared a few times. The rearrangement joins TRBV15 to TRBJ2-5; no reliable D call. The CDR3 runs to 12 residues. Per germline, CDR1 LNHNV and CDR2 YYDKDF (reference sequence). The V end lost 1 base, the J end lost 4 bases, and 4 bases lay between the germline ends. CDR3 DNA: TGTGCCACCAGCAGAGGGAGAGAGACCCAGTACTTC. Translating it yields CATSRGRETQYF.

The V gene is TRBV5-1, the J gene TRBJ2-6; no firm D call. The CDR3 runs to 17 residues. Between the trimmed V and J ends, which lost 0 bases and 3 bases, there was a span of 13 bases. Germline values: CDR1 SGHRS, CDR2 YFSETQ. CDR3 nucleotide sequence: TGCGCCAGCAGCTTGGCCGTTGGGGATCTTGGGGCCAACGTCCTGACTTTC. This sequence encodes CASSLAVGDLGANVLTF. Full variable domain (missing parts from reference TRBV5-1 and TRBJ2-6): KAGVTQTPRYLIKTRGQQVTLSCSPISGHRSVSWYQQTPGQGLQFLFEYFSETQRNKGNFPGRFSGRQFSNSRSEMNVSTLELGDSALYLCASSLAVGDLGANVLTFGAGSRLTVL.

This clonotype was seen only a few times. The V gene is TRBV10-3, the J gene TRBJ2-7; D may match TRBD1 or TRBD2 (6 bases each). Trimming cost V 0 bases and J 2 bases, with 11 bases left between them. Germline lookup yields CDR1 ENHRY and CDR2 SYGVKD. The CDR3 has 15 residues. In DNA, the CDR3 is TGTGCCATCAGTGAGTCAGGGGGGAAGGCCTACGAGCAGTACTTC. It codes for CAISESGGKAYEQYF.

J is TRBJ2-3 and V is TRBV20-1, with TRBD2 identical over 9 bases. Unmatched junction bases numbered 5, after V lost 3 bases and J lost 4 bases. Germline V gene sequence: CDR1 DFQATT, CDR2 SNEGSKA (reference sequence). CDR3 size: 14 residues. In DNA form, the CDR3 reads TGCAGTGCTAGTAGCGGGAGCATCCCAGATACGCAGTATTTT. Residues: CSASSGSIPDTQYF.

This chain joins TRBV12-3 or TRBV12-4 and TRBJ2-2, with 7 bases that match TRBD2. The J segment lost 6 bases and the V segment lost 6 bases, leaving 4 bases of the junction unmatched. This CDR3 is 13 amino acids long. The CDR3 DNA follows: TGTGCCAGCAGCCACGGACTAGCCGGGGAGCTGTTTTTT. Its translation: CASSHGLAGELFF.

There are a few counts of this clonotype. The rearrangement links TRBV4-3 to TRBJ2-2, with 7 bases identical to TRBD2. The CDR3 runs 17 residues. V lost 0 bases to trimming and J lost 4 bases; unmatched junction nucleotides: 8. Germline CDR1 reads LGHNA; CDR2 reads YSLEER. The CDR3 loop is CASSQDRGWGGTGELFF. DNA for the CDR3: TGCGCCAGCAGCCAAGATCGGGGATGGGGGGGCACCGGGGAGCTGTTTTTT.

This clonotype has a count of ten or more. The chain links TRBV4-3 to TRBJ2-3; 7 bases are a match to TRBD2. The trim removed 1 base at V and 1 base at J, leaving 2 bases unmatched. Germline CDR1 is LGHNA and CDR2 is YSLEER. The CDR3 length is 15 residues. The CDR3 DNA reads TGCGCCAGCAGCCAAGTGGCGGGGGGCACAGATACGCAGTATTTT. Translation: CASSQVAGGTDTQYF.

This clonotype was counted a few times. The chain carries TRBV7-9 and TRBJ2-5; no clear D. The germline V and J ends were trimmed by 2 bases and 6 bases, with 7 bases remaining between them. This CDR3 has 12 amino acids. CDR1 and CDR2 from the germline V gene are SEHNR and FQNEAQ (reference sequence). The CDR3 sequence: CASSLTRQTQYF. The CDR3 nucleotides are TGTGCCAGCAGCTTAACTCGGCAGACCCAGTACTTC.

This clonotype was seen a handful of times. The rearrangement links TRBV20-1 to TRBJ2-7, with D tentatively TRBD1 or TRBD2 (5 bases each). The germline gives CDR1 DFQATT, CDR2 SNEGSKA (reference sequence). The V end lost 1 base, the J end lost 5 bases, and 18 bases lay between the germline ends. The CDR3 contains 15 residues. The CDR3 region is CSARAVSGTSNEQYF. The DNA of the CDR3 is TGCAGTGCTAGAGCTGTTTCCGGGACCAGCAACGAGCAGTACTTC.

The V call is TRBV7-9, the J call TRBJ2-7; TRBD1 matches 7 bases. Germline CDR1 is SEHNR and CDR2 is FQNEAQ (reference sequence). The V gene end was trimmed by 1 base and the J gene end by 1 base; junction bases not matched to a gene: 10. The CDR3 loop spans 17 amino acids. The CDR3 coding sequence is TGTGCCAGCAGCTTAGGGCGCTACGGACAGGCGTCCTACGAGCAGTACTTC. Residues: CASSLGRYGQASYEQYF.

The chain recombines TRBV6-1 with TRBJ1-1; a weak D match, TRBD1 (5 bases). The CDR3 loop spans 14 amino acids. V lost 7 bases to trimming and J lost 1 base, with 13 bases between them. CDR1 is MNHNS, CDR2 SASEGT, per germline. For the CDR3, the DNA is TGTGCCAGCACTCTAGGGGTGGGGAACACTGAAGCTTTCTTT. Encoded protein: CASTLGVGNTEAFF.

V usage is TRBV6-1 and J usage is TRBJ1-2; D call uncertain. Germline V gene data show CDR1 as MNHNS and CDR2 as SASEGT. With 5 bases removed from V and 7 bases from J, the gap between germline ends came to 14 bases. CDR3 length: 13 residues. As DNA, the CDR3 is TGTGCCAGCAGTAGTACAGCCCACGGTGGCTACACCTTC. Protein sequence: CASSSTAHGGYTF.

This clonotype was counted only a few times. The chain links TRBV28 to TRBJ2-5; 12 positions agree with TRBD2. Per germline, CDR1 MDHEN and CDR2 SYDVKM. V trimming: 1 base; J trimming: 2 bases; junction bases outside the gene matches: 5. This CDR3 is built from 17 residues. The CDR3 DNA reads TGTGCCAGCAGTTTATCCTTTCTAGCGGGGGGGCAAGAGACCCAGTACTTC. Translated: CASSLSFLAGGQETQYF.

This clonotype appeared a few times. The rearrangement uses TRBV6-2 or TRBV6-3 and TRBJ2-2; D might be TRBD2 (6 bases). CDR1 is MNHEY, CDR2 SVGEGT, per germline. The length of the CDR3 is 16 residues. Trimming stripped 5 bases from V and 0 bases from J, with 13 bases between. The CDR3 bases are TGTGCCAGCAGTCGCCTAGCGCCGGCGAACACCGGGGAGCTGTTTTTT. This sequence encodes CASSRLAPANTGELFF.

The count of this clonotype is one. V is TRBV7-3 and J is TRBJ2-3, with D perhaps TRBD1 or TRBD2 (5 bases each). CDR3 size: 15 residues. CDR1 SGHTA and CDR2 FQGTGA come from the germline V gene. V was trimmed by 5 bases and J by 4 bases, leaving 16 bases between them. The CDR3 DNA reads TGTGCCAGCAGCGTGGGACCTAACGCCGCAGATACGCAGTATTTT. It codes for CASSVGPNAADTQYF. The full variable domain, in which reference TRBV7-3 and TRBJ2-3 provide the parts outside the CDR3, is GAGVSQTPSNKVTEKGKYVELRCDPISGHTALYWYRQSLGQGPEFLIYFQGTGAADDSGLPNDRFFAVRPEGSVSTLKIQRTERGDSAVYLCASSVGPNAADTQYFGPGTRLTVL.

This clonotype was recorded a few times. The DNA of the CDR3 is TGTGCCACCAGTGATAGGAGCGGTAACAATGAGCAGTTCTTC. Protein: CATSDRSGNNEQFF. This chain links TRBV24-1 with TRBJ2-1, with D possibly TRBD2 on 5 matching bases. The length of the CDR3 is 14 residues. Trimming took 3 bases from V and 5 from J, leaving 10 bases between them. Germline values: CDR1 KGHDR, CDR2 SFDVKD.

The chain joins TRBV20-1 to TRBJ2-5; the D is unclear. Germline V gene sequence: CDR1 DFQATT, CDR2 SNEGSKA (reference sequence). The CDR3 loop spans 14 amino acids. Trimming removed 1 base at V and 5 bases at J, with 14 bases between. CDR3 region: CSARVPSLWETQYF. The CDR3 DNA sequence: TGCAGTGCTAGAGTTCCTAGTTTATGGGAGACCCAGTACTTC.

The V gene is TRBV18, the J gene TRBJ2-7; D might be TRBD1 or TRBD2, each matching 5 bases. This CDR3 is built from 13 residues. V dropped 8 bases and J dropped 2 bases, with 13 bases sitting between them. Germline values: CDR1 KGHSH, CDR2 LQKENI. The CDR3 loop is CASRGGPAYEQYF. CDR3 bases: TGTGCCAGCCGTGGGGGACCGGCCTACGAGCAGTACTTC.

The chain recombines TRBV9 with TRBJ2-7; D uncertain. Germline-derived CDR1 and CDR2 are SGDLS and YYNGEE. The V end lost 0 bases, the J end lost 2 bases, and 12 bases lay between the germline ends. The CDR3 runs to 15 residues. CDR3 protein: CASSVGYREPYEQYF. As DNA, the CDR3 is TGTGCCAGCAGCGTAGGTTACCGAGAGCCCTACGAGCAGTACTTC.

The chain has TRBV12-3 or TRBV12-4 and TRBJ1-5, with D unclear. CDR3 size: 14 residues. Between the trimmed V and J ends, which lost 10 bases and 1 base, there was a span of 14 bases. The CDR3 loop is CATSLGLSNQPQHF. The CDR3 region has the DNA TGTGCCACCTCACTGGGTCTAAGCAATCAGCCCCAGCATTTT.

The chain uses TRBV12-3 or TRBV12-4 and TRBJ2-3, with D possibly TRBD1 on 6 matching bases. Trimming removed 5 bases from V and 2 bases from J, with 11 bases in between. The CDR3 extends over 14 amino acids. Here the CDR3 reads CASSTGTYTDTQYF. The CDR3 DNA sequence: TGTGCCAGCAGTACCGGGACATACACAGATACGCAGTATTTT.